The 19 T cell receptor beta chains reported below all come from one sample, sequenced in a study of identical twins. Via MiXCR, TCRdb re-called the 5' RACE reads, giving one row per CDR3 protein. The sample carries roughly 690,000 distinct CDR3 sequences, around 20% recorded once. The same data also contributed to another study, on T cells expressing NK-cell markers.

The sample taken for sequencing was PBMCs. All receptors derive from a woman in her late teens or twenties in good health.

V gene TRBV6-5 combines with J gene TRBJ2-7; D remains ambiguous. The germline V gene has CDR1 MNHEY and CDR2 SVGAGI. This CDR3 is 14 amino acids long. Trimming shortened V by 0 bases and J by 2 bases, and 8 bases separated the two germline ends. The CDR3 region has the DNA TGTGCCAGCAGTTACTCAAAGACCACCTACGAGCAGTACTTC. Amino acids: CASSYSKTTYEQYF.

This chain joins TRBV7-6 and TRBJ1-5; 8 bases map to TRBD1. Trimming removed 5 bases from V and 1 base from J; junction bases left unmatched: 7. CDR1 SGHVS and CDR2 FNYEAQ come from the germline V gene. This CDR3 has 16 residues. The CDR3 is CASSPGQGLSNQPQHF. The DNA of the CDR3 is TGTGCCAGCAGCCCTGGACAGGGTTTAAGCAATCAGCCCCAGCATTTT.

The chain carries TRBV3-1 and TRBJ2-5; perhaps D is TRBD1 or TRBD2 (6 bases each). The V end was cut by 2 bases, the J end by 0 bases, with 10 bases between. In germline, CDR1 is LGHDT, CDR2 YNNKEL (reference sequence). The CDR3 length is 15 residues. The CDR3 DNA follows: TGTGCCAGCAGCCAATGGGGGGCTCACCAAGAGACCCAGTACTTC. This sequence encodes CASSQWGAHQETQYF.

The chain combines TRBV9 with TRBJ2-1; 8 bases align to TRBD2. Germline CDR1 reads SGDLS; CDR2 reads YYNGEE. The length of the CDR3 is 16 residues. V lost 1 base, J lost 3 bases, and 6 bases stayed unmatched. The chain's CDR3 is CASSVLAGGLYNEQFF. As DNA, the CDR3 is TGTGCCAGCAGCGTATTGGCGGGAGGTCTCTACAATGAGCAGTTCTTC.

In DNA form, the CDR3 reads TGCAGTGCTAGAGATCGCCGCAGGACAGCCTATGGCTACACCTTC. Translated: CSARDRRRTAYGYTF. The chain couples TRBV20-1 to TRBJ1-2; the D gene is possibly TRBD1 (6 bases). The germline V gene encodes CDR1 DFQATT and CDR2 SNEGSKA (reference sequence). The ends were cut back, 0 bases at V and 4 bases at J, with 15 bases in the middle. The CDR3 has 15 amino acids.

This clonotype was counted between two and nine times. The chain combines TRBV20-1 with TRBJ1-6, with no clear D. Germline values: CDR1 DFQATT, CDR2 SNEGSKA (reference sequence). V was trimmed by 5 bases and J by 1 base, leaving 15 bases between them. There are 16 residues in the CDR3. Here the CDR3 DNA reads TGCAGTGCTTACCTCTATCCGGGGTCCTATAATTCACCCCTCCACTTT. Translation gives CSAYLYPGSYNSPLHF.

This clonotype was seen a few times. The chain links TRBV20-1 to TRBJ2-7, with 10 nucleotides matching TRBD2. The length of the CDR3 is 15 residues. Per the germline V gene, CDR1 is DFQATT and CDR2 is SNEGSKA (reference sequence). Trimming at V came to 0 bases and at J to 3 bases, leaving 5 bases not matched to a gene. The CDR3 is CSARDLASGGYEQYF. CDR3 coding DNA: TGCAGTGCTAGAGATCTGGCTAGCGGGGGCTACGAGCAGTACTTC.

The V call is TRBV3-1, the J call TRBJ2-5; 7 positions agree with TRBD1. Germline V gene data show CDR1 as LGHDT and CDR2 as YNNKEL (reference sequence). This CDR3 is 15 amino acids long. Trimming cost V 6 bases and J 5 bases; bases outside gene matches: 12. The CDR3 spells CASSRFGQDGETQYF. The CDR3 nucleotides are TGTGCCAGCAGTCGCTTTGGACAGGATGGGGAGACCCAGTACTTC.

This clonotype was seen a handful of times. The CDR3 DNA sequence: TGTGCCAGCAGCTACCGGGACTTACAAGATACGCAGTATTTT. Its translation is CASSYRDLQDTQYF. The chain employs TRBV12-3 or TRBV12-4 and TRBJ2-3, with D possibly matching TRBD2 (6 bases). V was clipped by 6 bases and J by 5 bases, with 15 bases between them. CDR3 length: 14 amino acids.

This clonotype was picked up a small number of times. The chain combines TRBV29-1 with TRBJ2-7; TRBD1 aligns across 9 bases. The CDR3 sequence is 13 residues long. V trimming: 5 bases; J trimming: 5 bases; junction bases outside the gene matches: 7. CDR1 is SQVTM, CDR2 ANQGSEA, per germline. As DNA, the CDR3 is TGCAGCGTTCCCCGGGACAGGGCTAACGAGCAGTACTTC. This encodes CSVPRDRANEQYF.

This CDR3 reads CSAPLDLRPTEQFF. The CDR3 DNA is TGCAGTGCTCCTCTAGATCTTCGTCCTACTGAGCAGTTCTTC. The rearrangement links TRBV20-1 to TRBJ2-1; no clear D. CDR3 size: 14 residues. V lost 5 bases, J lost 9 bases, and 20 bases lay in between. From germline, CDR1 is DFQATT and CDR2 SNEGSKA (reference sequence).

CDR3 bases: TGTGCCAGCAGTCGACAGCCCGAAGAGACCCAGTACTTC. Its protein product is CASSRQPEETQYF. V and J are TRBV6-6 and TRBJ2-5; possibly TRBD1 for D (5 bases). Between the trimmed V and J ends, which lost 5 bases and 3 bases, there was a span of 10 bases. The CDR3 is 13 residues long. Per the germline V gene, CDR1 is MNHNY and CDR2 is SVGAGI (reference sequence).

J is TRBJ2-1 and V is TRBV20-1; TRBD2 aligns across 10 bases. The V segment lost 3 bases and the J segment 8 bases; nucleotides outside the gene matches: 13. Germline CDR1 DFQATT, CDR2 SNEGSKA (reference sequence). The CDR3 sequence is 16 residues long. The CDR3 loop reads CSARGRLAGERDEQFF. In nucleotides, the CDR3 is TGCAGTGCTAGGGGTAGGCTAGCGGGAGAACGGGATGAGCAGTTCTTC.

The sample holds a few counts of this clonotype. This chain connects TRBV12-3 or TRBV12-4 to TRBJ2-3, with D tentatively TRBD2 (6 bases). CDR3 length: 16 residues. V was shortened by 6 bases and J by 5 bases, with 21 bases between the two germline ends. CDR3 protein: CASSKPPVAAGDTQYF. The CDR3 DNA sequence: TGTGCCAGCAGCAAGCCGCCGGTAGCGGCAGGAGATACGCAGTATTTT.

This clonotype was seen a few times. V is TRBV7-2 and J is TRBJ1-2; 8 nucleotides agree with TRBD1. This CDR3 has 14 amino acids. The V gene end was trimmed by 3 bases and the J gene end by 5 bases; junction bases not matched to a gene: 5. Per germline, CDR1 SGHTA and CDR2 FQGNSA. The DNA of the CDR3 is TGTGCCAGCAGCTTCCAGGGGGCACGGTATGGCTACACCTTC. Protein sequence: CASSFQGARYGYTF. The whole variable domain, remainder taken from reference TRBV7-2 and TRBJ1-2, is GAGVSQSPSNKVTEKGKDVELRCDPISGHTALYWYRQSLGQGLEFLIYFQGNSAPDKSGLPSDRFSAERTGGSVSTLTIQRTQQEDSAVYLCASSFQGARYGYTFGSGTRLTVV.

The V gene is TRBV7-9, the J gene TRBJ2-1, with a weak D call TRBD2 (5 bases). The CDR3 consists of 17 residues. V gave up 3 bases and J gave up 10 bases, with 25 bases separating them. CDR1 and CDR2 from the germline V gene are SEHNR and FQNEAQ (reference sequence). The CDR3 nucleotides read TGTGCCAGCAGCTTTGGTCGGGTTTCTGGCGCGGGTCACGAGCAGTTCTTC. Translated, it gives CASSFGRVSGAGHEQFF.

This clonotype was seen more than once but under ten times. V and J are TRBV6-2 or TRBV6-3 and TRBJ2-1; TRBD1 matches 7 bases. With 0 bases clipped from V and 7 bases from J, the junction kept 9 bases outside the gene matches. Germline CDR1 and CDR2: MNHEY and SVGEGT. The CDR3 totals 16 residues. The CDR3 reads CASSYSGDSWNNEQFF. The CDR3 DNA follows: TGTGCCAGCAGTTACTCGGGGGACAGCTGGAATAATGAGCAGTTCTTC.

This chain joins TRBV20-1 and TRBJ2-3; D is unclear. This CDR3 is 15 amino acids long. Trimming stripped 3 bases from V and 1 base from J, with 14 bases between. Germline CDR1 is DFQATT and CDR2 is SNEGSKA (reference sequence). CDR3 DNA sequence: TGCAGTGCTAGTGATCCGGCTCAGGGCACAGATACGCAGTATTTT. It translates to CSASDPAQGTDTQYF.

There are a few counts of this clonotype. The chain joins TRBV28 to TRBJ2-7; D is possibly TRBD1 (6 bases). There are 12 residues in the CDR3. Germline CDR1 and CDR2: MDHEN and SYDVKM. The V end was cut by 11 bases, the J end by 7 bases, with 18 bases between. In DNA, the CDR3 is TGTGCCCATAGTAGGGGGTTCGGAGAGCAGTACTTC. Translated: CAHSRGFGEQYF.